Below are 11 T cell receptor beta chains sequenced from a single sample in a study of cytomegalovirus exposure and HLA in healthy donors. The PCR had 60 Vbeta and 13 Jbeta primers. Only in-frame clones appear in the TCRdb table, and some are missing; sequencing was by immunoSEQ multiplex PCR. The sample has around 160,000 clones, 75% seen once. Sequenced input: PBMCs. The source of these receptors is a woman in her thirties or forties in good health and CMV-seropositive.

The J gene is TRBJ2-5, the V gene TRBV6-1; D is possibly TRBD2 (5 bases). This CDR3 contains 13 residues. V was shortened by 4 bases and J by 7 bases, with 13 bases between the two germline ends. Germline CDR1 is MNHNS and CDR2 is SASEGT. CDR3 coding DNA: TGTGCCAGCAGTGTGACACTAGAGGCGACCCAGTACTTC. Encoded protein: CASSVTLEATQYF.

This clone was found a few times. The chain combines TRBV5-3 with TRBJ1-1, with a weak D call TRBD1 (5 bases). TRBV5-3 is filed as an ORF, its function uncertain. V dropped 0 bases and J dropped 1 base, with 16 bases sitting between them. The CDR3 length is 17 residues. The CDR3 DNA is TGTGCCAGAAGCTTGGATGGGGTCAGGGCCCGGAACACTGAAGCTTTCTTT. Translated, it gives CARSLDGVRARNTEAFF.

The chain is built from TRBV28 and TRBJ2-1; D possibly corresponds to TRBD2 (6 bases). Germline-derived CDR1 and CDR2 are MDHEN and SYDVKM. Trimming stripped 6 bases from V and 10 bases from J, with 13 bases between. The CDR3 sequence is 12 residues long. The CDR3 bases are TGTGCCAGCAGCTCCTGGGGAGGCGAGCAGTTCTTC. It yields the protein CASSSWGGEQFF. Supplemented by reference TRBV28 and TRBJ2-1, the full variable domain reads DVKVTQSSRYLVKRTGEKVFLECVQDMDHENMFWYRQDPGLGLRLIYFSYDVKMKEKGDIPEGYSVSREKKERFSLILESASTNQTSMYLCASSSWGGEQFFGPGTRLTVL.

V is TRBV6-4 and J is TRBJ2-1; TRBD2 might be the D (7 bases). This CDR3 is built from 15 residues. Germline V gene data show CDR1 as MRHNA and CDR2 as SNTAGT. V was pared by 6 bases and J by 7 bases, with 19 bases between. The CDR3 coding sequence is TGTGCCAGCAGCCAAGGAGGGGGGAGGGGGAATGAGCAGTTCTTC. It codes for CASSQGGGRGNEQFF.

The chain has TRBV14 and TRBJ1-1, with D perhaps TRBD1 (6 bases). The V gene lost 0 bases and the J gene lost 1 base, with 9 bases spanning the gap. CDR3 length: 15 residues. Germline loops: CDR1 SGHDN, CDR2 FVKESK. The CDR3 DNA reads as TGTGCCAGCAGCCAAGAGGGGGCCTCGAACACTGAAGCTTTCTTT. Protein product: CASSQEGASNTEAFF.

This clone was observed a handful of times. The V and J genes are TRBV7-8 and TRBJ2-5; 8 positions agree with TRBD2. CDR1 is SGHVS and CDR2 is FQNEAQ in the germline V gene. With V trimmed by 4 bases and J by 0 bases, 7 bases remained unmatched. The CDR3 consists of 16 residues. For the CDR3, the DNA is TGTGCCAGCAGCTCTCAGGGTAGCGGGAACCAAGAGACCCAGTACTTC. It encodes CASSSQGSGNQETQYF.

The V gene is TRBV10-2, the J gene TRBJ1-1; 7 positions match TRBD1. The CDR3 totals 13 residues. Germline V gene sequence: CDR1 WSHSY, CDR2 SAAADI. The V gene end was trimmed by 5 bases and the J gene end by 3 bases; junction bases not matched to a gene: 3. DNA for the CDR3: TGCGCCAGCAGTATTGACAGGGACACTGAAGCTTTCTTT. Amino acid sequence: CASSIDRDTEAFF.

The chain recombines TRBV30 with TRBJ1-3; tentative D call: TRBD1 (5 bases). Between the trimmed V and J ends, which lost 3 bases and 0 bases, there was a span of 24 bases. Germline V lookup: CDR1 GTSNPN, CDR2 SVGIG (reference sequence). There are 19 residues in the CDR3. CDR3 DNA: TGTGCCTGGAGAGGTTCGGGGACTTCAAGTTTTAGCTCTGGAAACACCATATATTTT. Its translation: CAWRGSGTSSFSSGNTIYF.

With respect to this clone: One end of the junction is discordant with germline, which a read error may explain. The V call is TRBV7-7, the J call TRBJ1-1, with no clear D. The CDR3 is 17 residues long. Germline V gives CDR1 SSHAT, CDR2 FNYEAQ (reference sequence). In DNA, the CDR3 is TGTGCTAGCAGCTTAAGTATGGAGGAGATGGGGTACACTGAAGCTTTCTTT. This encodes CASSLSMEEMGYTEAFF.

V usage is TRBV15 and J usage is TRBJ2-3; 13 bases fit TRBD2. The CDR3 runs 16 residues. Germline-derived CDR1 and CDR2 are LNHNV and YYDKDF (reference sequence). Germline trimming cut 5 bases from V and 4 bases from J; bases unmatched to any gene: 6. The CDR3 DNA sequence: TGTGCCACCAGCTTACGGACTAGCGGGAGTGCAGATACGCAGTATTTT. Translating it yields CATSLRTSGSADTQYF. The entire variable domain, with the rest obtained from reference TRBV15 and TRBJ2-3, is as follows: DAMVIQNPRYQVTQFGKPVTLSCSQTLNHNVMYWYQQKSSQAPKLLFHYYDKDFNNEADTPDNFQSRRPNTSFCFLDIRSPGLGDTAMYLCATSLRTSGSADTQYFGPGTRLTVL.

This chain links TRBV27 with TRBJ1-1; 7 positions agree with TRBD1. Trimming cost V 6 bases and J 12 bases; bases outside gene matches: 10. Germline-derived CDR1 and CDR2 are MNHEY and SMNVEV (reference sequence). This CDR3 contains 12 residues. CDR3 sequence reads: CASSQGGVITFF. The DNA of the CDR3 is TGTGCCAGCAGCCAAGGGGGCGTAATAACTTTCTTT.